These 22 T cell receptor beta chains originate from one sample sequenced in a study of cytomegalovirus exposure and HLA in healthy donors. PCR was performed using 60 Vbeta and 13 Jbeta primers. The data were produced by immunoSEQ multiplex PCR, yet TCRdb's version contains in-frame clones alone and is incomplete. The repertoire holds around 140,000 clones, with more than 75% as singletons. Sequencing was carried out using PBMCs. These receptors came from a woman between 45 and 60 years old in good health and CMV-seropositive.

The chain employs TRBV7-9 and TRBJ1-1; D may be TRBD1 (6 bases). Germline V gives CDR1 SEHNR, CDR2 FQNEAQ (reference sequence). The CDR3 runs to 14 residues. Trimming removed 8 bases at V and 1 base at J, with 14 bases between. Here the CDR3 reads CASVIHRENTEAFF. For the CDR3, the DNA is TGTGCCAGCGTAATCCACAGGGAGAACACTGAAGCTTTCTTT.

The count of this clone is one. V is TRBV6-5 and J is TRBJ1-2, with 9 nucleotides matching TRBD1. The V gene end was trimmed by 7 bases and the J gene end by 4 bases; junction bases not matched to a gene: 7. Germline V lookup: CDR1 MNHEY, CDR2 SVGAGI. The CDR3 extends over 14 amino acids. The DNA of the CDR3 is TGTGCCAGCAATCCGGGACAGGGCCGCTATGGCTACACCTTC. Residues: CASNPGQGRYGYTF.

The chain is built from TRBV7-2 and TRBJ2-1; D call uncertain. Per germline, CDR1 SGHTA and CDR2 FQGNSA. This CDR3 has 13 residues. V was trimmed by 5 bases and J by 9 bases, leaving 14 bases between them. The CDR3: CASSIIAATEQFF. The CDR3 region has the DNA TGTGCCAGCAGCATCATCGCGGCGACTGAGCAGTTCTTC.

The sample holds one count of this clone. The chain links TRBV5-5 to TRBJ1-2; TRBD1 aligns across 7 bases. Germline CDR1 is SGHKS and CDR2 is YYEKEE (reference sequence). V shed 0 bases, J shed 1 base, and the junction held 9 bases outside the gene matches. The CDR3 covers 17 residues. Here the CDR3 reads CASSLAPGQHDNYGYTF. The CDR3 DNA reads TGTGCCAGCAGCTTGGCCCCGGGACAGCACGATAACTATGGCTACACCTTC. The complete variable domain, with remaining parts taken from reference TRBV5-5 and TRBJ1-2, reads DAGVTQSPTHLIKTRGQQVTLRCSPISGHKSVSWYQQVLGQGPQFIFQYYEKEERGRGNFPDRFSARQFPNYSSELNVNALLLGDSALYLCASSLAPGQHDNYGYTFGSGTRLTVV.

The rearrangement joins TRBV5-4 to TRBJ1-6, with D possibly being TRBD1 (5 bases). V shed 0 bases and J shed 8 bases, with 12 bases lying between them. This CDR3 is 15 amino acids long. The germline CDR1 and CDR2 sequences are SGHNT and YYREEE (reference sequence). Here the CDR3 DNA reads TGTGCCAGCAGCTTGGCCGGGGGGTTTGATTCACCCCTCCACTTT. This translates into CASSLAGGFDSPLHF.

This clone was seen a handful of times. The chain joins TRBV13 to TRBJ1-1; TRBD1 matches at 10 bases. CDR1 PRHDT and CDR2 FYEKMQ come from the germline V gene (reference sequence). The length of the CDR3 is 15 residues. V was pared by 5 bases and J by 5 bases, with 8 bases of the junction left unmatched. The CDR3 loop reads CASSVFGTGVTEAFF. The CDR3 nucleotides are TGTGCCAGCAGCGTGTTTGGGACAGGGGTAACTGAAGCTTTCTTT.

This rearrangement joins TRBV29-1 to TRBJ2-1; possible D gene TRBD1, 6 bases. Per the germline V gene, CDR1 is SQVTM and CDR2 is ANQGSEA. The CDR3 sequence is 14 residues long. The V end lost 6 bases, the J end lost 6 bases, and 18 bases lay between the germline ends. For the CDR3, the DNA is TGCAGCGTCGTGGACAGAAGGGCACGCAATGAGCAGTTCTTC. Amino acid sequence: CSVVDRRARNEQFF.

The chain has TRBV10-2 and TRBJ1-2; maybe TRBD1 (6 bases). The CDR3 totals 13 residues. Trimming removed 10 bases at V and 0 bases at J, with 12 bases between. Germline values: CDR1 WSHSY, CDR2 SAAADI. Here the CDR3 reads CAINEGANYGYTF. The CDR3 region has the DNA TGCGCCATTAACGAGGGGGCTAACTATGGCTACACCTTC.

This clone came up once. The chain has TRBV7-9 and TRBJ2-1; D unclear. This CDR3 region has 17 residues. Looked up from germline, CDR1 is SEHNR and CDR2 is FQNEAQ (reference sequence). The V gene lost 2 bases and the J gene lost 4 bases, with 18 bases spanning the gap. CDR3: CASSLPRRLSTYNEQFF. The CDR3 bases are TGTGCCAGCAGCTTACCACGGCGGCTTAGTACTTACAATGAGCAGTTCTTC.

This sequence joins TRBV25-1 and TRBJ2-5; no clear D. V gave up 1 base and J gave up 5 bases, with 11 bases separating them. The CDR3 is 14 residues long. Germline CDR1 reads MGHDK; CDR2 reads SYGVNS. Here the CDR3 DNA reads TGTGCCAGCAGTGAATTTGTAGGAGAGGAGACCCAGTACTTC. Its protein product is CASSEFVGEETQYF.

The table lists this clone with a count of one. This rearrangement joins TRBV30 to TRBJ1-1; D possibly corresponds to TRBD1 (6 bases). V lost 5 bases and J 6 bases, leaving 16 bases between the germline ends. The germline V gene has CDR1 GTSNPN and CDR2 SVGIG (reference sequence). The CDR3 extends over 13 amino acids. The CDR3 region is CAWAMDSDSEAFF. For the CDR3, the DNA is TGTGCCTGGGCAATGGACAGCGATTCTGAAGCTTTCTTT. Complete variable domain (other parts from reference TRBV30 and TRBJ1-1): SQTIHQWPATLVQPVGSPLSLECTVEGTSNPNLYWYRQAAGRGLQLLFYSVGIGQISSEVPQNLSASRPQDRQFILSSKKLLLSDSGFYLCAWAMDSDSEAFFGQGTRLTVV.

The chain has TRBV13 and TRBJ1-1, with 7 bases aligning to TRBD1. From germline, CDR1 is PRHDT and CDR2 FYEKMQ (reference sequence). V lost 1 base and J lost 1; bases outside the gene matches: 6. The CDR3 extends over 16 amino acids. The DNA of the CDR3 is TGTGCCAGCAGCTTAGACAGGGGCTCCGGGAACACTGAAGCTTTCTTT. Translating gives CASSLDRGSGNTEAFF.

With regard to this clone: A junction end diverges from the germline sequence, so it may reflect a read error. This rearrangement joins TRBV6-1 to TRBJ1-5; 7 bases map to TRBD1. The CDR3 spans 15 residues. The germline CDR1 and CDR2 sequences are MNHNS and SASEGT. The CDR3 region is CVSRTDRFSNQPQHF. CDR3 in DNA: TGTGTCAGCAGGACGGACAGGTTTAGCAATCAGCCCCAGCATTTT.

The CDR3, as DNA: TGCGCCAGCAGCTTGGGGACTAGCGGGGCCGAGCAGTACTTC. It encodes CASSLGTSGAEQYF. The genes are TRBV5-1 and TRBJ2-7; 12 nucleotides align to TRBD2. Trimming took 0 bases from V and 6 from J; bases not matched to a gene: 1. The CDR3 length is 14 residues. Germline CDR1 is SGHRS and CDR2 is YFSETQ.

This clone came up once. The rearrangement links TRBV19 to TRBJ2-7; TRBD2 might be the D (6 bases). The V end was cut by 5 bases, the J end by 2 bases, with 19 bases between. CDR3 length: 16 amino acids. In germline, CDR1 is LNHDA, CDR2 SQIVND (reference sequence). The CDR3 reads CASSSRSGGNAYEQYF. CDR3 DNA sequence: TGTGCCAGTAGTTCCCGTTCGGGCGGGAACGCCTACGAGCAGTACTTC. The full variable domain, rest sourced from reference TRBV19 and TRBJ2-7, is DGGITQSPKYLFRKEGQNVTLSCEQNLNHDAMYWYRQDPGQGLRLIYYSQIVNDFQKGDIAEGYSVSREKKESFPLTVTSAQKNPTAFYLCASSSRSGGNAYEQYFGPGTRLTVT.

The genes are TRBV2 and TRBJ2-7; D may be TRBD1 (6 bases). Germline CDR1 is SNHLY and CDR2 is FYNNEI. The CDR3 sequence is 12 residues long. V gave up 6 bases and J gave up 8 bases, with 14 bases separating them. As DNA, the CDR3 is TGTGCCAGCAGCAGGACAGCGGATAAGCAGTACTTC. Translation gives CASSRTADKQYF.

This clone was detected a few times. The rearrangement uses TRBV2 and TRBJ1-3; D call uncertain. Trimming cost V 6 bases and J 1 base, with 10 bases left between them. The CDR3 runs 14 residues. The V gene's germline CDR1 is SNHLY and CDR2 FYNNEI. The CDR3 loop reads CASRKGESGNTIYF. As DNA, the CDR3 is TGTGCCAGCAGAAAAGGAGAATCTGGAAACACCATATATTTT.

The chain employs TRBV13 and TRBJ2-7, with TRBD1 as a possible D gene (6 bases). Trimming took 2 bases from V and 4 from J, leaving 12 bases between them. The CDR3 totals 14 residues. CDR1 PRHDT and CDR2 FYEKMQ come from the germline V gene (reference sequence). The DNA for the CDR3 is TGTGCCAGCAGCTTATGGGGGCCTCTTTACGAGCAGTACTTC. This translates into CASSLWGPLYEQYF.

The V and J genes are TRBV7-9 and TRBJ2-2, with TRBD2 identical over 8 bases. The germline V gene has CDR1 SEHNR and CDR2 FQNEAQ (reference sequence). Trimming removed 4 bases from V and 5 bases from J; junction bases left unmatched: 6. This CDR3 region has 15 residues. The DNA of the CDR3 is TGTGCCAGCAGCTGGACTAGCTCTGGAACCGGGGAGCTGTTTTTT. This gives the protein CASSWTSSGTGELFF.

The genes are TRBV11-1 and TRBJ1-4, with D unclear. CDR1 is SGHAT, CDR2 FQDESV, per germline (reference sequence). V dropped 2 bases and J dropped 2 bases, with 3 bases sitting between them. The CDR3 sequence is 13 residues long. DNA for the CDR3: TGTGCCAGCAGCTTACGGACTAATGAAAAACTGTTTTTT. Its translation: CASSLRTNEKLFF.

This clone was seen once. The V and J genes are TRBV4-2 and TRBJ2-1; the match to TRBD1 covers 8 bases. The J segment lost 4 bases and the V segment lost 0 bases, leaving 2 bases of the junction unmatched. CDR1 is LGHNA, CDR2 YNFKEQ, per germline. This CDR3 has 15 residues. Written as DNA, the CDR3 is TGTGCCAGCAGCCAAGATGACAGGGGATACAATGAGCAGTTCTTC. Protein: CASSQDDRGYNEQFF.

The genes are TRBV6-6 and TRBJ2-5, with 7 bases that match TRBD2. Judging by the DNA end, TRBJ2-7 fits better; the J call may be wrong. This CDR3 is 15 amino acids long. CDR1 and CDR2 from the germline V gene are MNHNY and SVGAGI (reference sequence). The CDR3 loop is CASSPEKRGSYEQYF. The CDR3 DNA follows: TGTGCCAGCAGCCCCGAGAAGCGGGGCTCCTACGAGCAGTACTTC.